The 6 T cell receptor beta chains below were found in one sample sequenced in a study of graft-versus-host responses after intestinal transplantation. Sequencing used immunoSEQ multiplex PCR; TCRdb keeps in-frame clones, though not all of them. The data contain around 55,000 clones, about 89% of them seen just once; the ten biggest clones take up 0.55% to 0.65%. Their antigen targets remain unknown. This material consisted of unstimulated CD4+ T cells sorted from spleen or lymph node cells, taken before transplant. The receptors come from a human donor who was the organ donor for an intestinal transplant.

J is TRBJ1-1 and V is TRBV7-2, with 10 bases matching TRBD1. The CDR3 runs to 15 residues. CDR1 SGHTA and CDR2 FQGNSA come from the germline V gene. After removal of 3 bases from V and 4 bases from J, the junction contained 5 bases not matched to a gene. The CDR3 loop reads CASSFRQGAGTEAFF. Written as DNA, the CDR3 is TGTGCCAGCAGCTTCCGACAGGGGGCCGGCACTGAAGCTTTCTTT. The complete variable domain, with remaining parts taken from reference TRBV7-2 and TRBJ1-1, reads GAGVSQSPSNKVTEKGKDVELRCDPISGHTALYWYRQSLGQGLEFLIYFQGNSAPDKSGLPSDRFSAERTGGSVSTLTIQRTQQEDSAVYLCASSFRQGAGTEAFFGQGTRLTVV.

This clone appeared once. V gene TRBV19 combines with J gene TRBJ2-2; TRBD2 matches at 7 bases. Germline assignment: CDR1 LNHDA and CDR2 SQIVND (reference sequence). The V segment lost 5 bases and the J segment 6 bases; nucleotides outside the gene matches: 15. The CDR3 runs to 17 residues. The CDR3 spells CASSDAGRGRAAGELFF. CDR3 bases: TGTGCCAGTAGTGATGCAGGGAGGGGCAGAGCGGCCGGGGAGCTGTTTTTT.

This clone appeared once. The chain joins TRBV28 to TRBJ1-1; D possibly corresponds to TRBD1 (6 bases). The CDR3 totals 14 residues. Between the trimmed V and J ends, which lost 2 bases and 4 bases, there was a span of 11 bases. Germline values: CDR1 MDHEN, CDR2 SYDVKM. The CDR3 protein is CASSLTGLSTEAFF. The CDR3 DNA reads TGTGCCAGCAGTTTAACAGGGTTGAGCACTGAAGCTTTCTTT.

The J gene is TRBJ1-2, the V gene TRBV6-5, with 7 positions matching TRBD1. From germline, CDR1 is MNHEY and CDR2 SVGAGI. This CDR3 has 13 residues. J gave up 8 bases and V 6 bases, and 9 bases lay outside the gene matches. The CDR3 loop is CASSLTGTSGYTF. The CDR3 DNA is TGTGCCAGCAGCCTGACAGGGACGAGCGGCTACACCTTC.

The chain joins TRBV30 to TRBJ2-2; 13 nucleotides agree with TRBD2. The CDR3 is made up of 17 amino acids. With V trimmed by 7 bases and J by 3 bases, 11 bases remained unmatched. The germline V gene encodes CDR1 GTSNPN and CDR2 SVGIG (reference sequence). The CDR3 here is CASGLAGRNGYTGELFF. DNA for the CDR3: TGTGCCTCGGGACTAGCGGGGAGAAATGGGTACACCGGGGAGCTGTTTTTT.

This clone was recorded only once. This rearrangement joins TRBV6-1 to TRBJ2-1; possible D gene TRBD1, 5 bases. V lost 6 bases and J lost 6, with 12 bases in between. Germline-derived CDR1 and CDR2 are MNHNS and SASEGT. The CDR3 is made up of 13 amino acids. The CDR3 nucleotides read TGTGCCAGCAGGAAGGGGAATGCCAATGAGCAGTTCTTC. The encoded protein is CASRKGNANEQFF.